This T cell receptor beta chain originates from a study of blood T cells in healthy people across ages. Study-level points and caveats: No conclusive comparison of naive versus antigen-experienced cells was possible with unsorted PBMCs. Changes in expanded clonotypes were possibly confounded, as the CMV status of donors was unknown.

All donors came from Russia, were Caucasian and healthy, and spanned ages about 6 to 100. Alongside a J-beta primer mix, a sample-barcoded 5' primer served in a second PCR lasting roughly 6 to 11 cycles. One entry per CDR3 protein results from TCRdb running MiXCR on the 5' RACE reads. The table lists about 1.4 million distinct CDR3 sequences, approximately 60% of them singletons. CDR3 length equals 12 residues. Germline assignment: CDR1 WSHSY and CDR2 SAAADI. About this clonotype itself: Its specificity is unknown.

This sequence joins TRBV10-2 and TRBJ2-7; D unclear. The closer fit of TRBJ2-5 to the DNA end suggests the J call may be wrong. The sequenced material came from blood. The receptor's source is a man younger than 35 in good health. CDR3 sequence reads: CAIPGRKETQYF. DNA of the CDR3: TGCGCCATACCCGGGCGGAAAGAGACCCAGTACTTC.